The 32 T cell receptor beta chains presented below share a single source sample, sequenced in a study of cytomegalovirus exposure and HLA in healthy donors. Primers: 60 Vbeta forward and 13 Jbeta reverse. Profiling relied on immunoSEQ multiplex PCR, and the TCRdb table lists in-frame clones only, not all of them. This sample has about 140,000 clones, with over 70% found just once. The specimen was PBMCs. The receptors stem from a male donor in good health and CMV-seronegative.

The rearrangement links TRBV5-1 to TRBJ2-3, with TRBD1 identical over 8 bases. CDR3 length: 15 amino acids. The germline V gene has CDR1 SGHRS and CDR2 YFSETQ. J was trimmed by 3 bases and V by 3 bases; bases with no gene match: 6. This CDR3 reads CASSSGQAGTDTQYF. For the CDR3, the DNA is TGCGCCAGCAGCTCGGGACAGGCTGGTACAGATACGCAGTATTTT.

The rearrangement joins TRBV30 to TRBJ2-3; D unclear. V was trimmed by 1 base and J by 1 base, leaving 9 bases between them. In germline, CDR1 is GTSNPN, CDR2 SVGIG (reference sequence). The length of the CDR3 is 14 residues. The CDR3 here is CAWSAGLRTDTQYF. Here the CDR3 DNA reads TGTGCCTGGAGTGCAGGTCTCCGCACAGATACGCAGTATTTT.

This sequence joins TRBV28 and TRBJ2-7; 7 bases are a match to TRBD1. The CDR3 totals 15 residues. CDR1 is MDHEN, CDR2 SYDVKM, per germline. With 3 bases clipped from V and 5 bases from J, the junction kept 10 bases outside the gene matches. The CDR3 DNA follows: TGTGCCAGCAGTTTCCGTACAGGGGATCCCGACGAGCAGTACTTC. It codes for CASSFRTGDPDEQYF.

The genes are TRBV9 and TRBJ2-7, with D possibly matching TRBD2 (5 bases). Trimming removed 4 bases from V and 2 bases from J, with 16 bases in between. The germline V gene encodes CDR1 SGDLS and CDR2 YYNGEE. CDR3 length: 15 amino acids. The CDR3 sequence is CASSPLPGIAYEQYF. The CDR3 nucleotides are TGTGCCAGCAGCCCCCTCCCGGGAATCGCCTACGAGCAGTACTTC.

The V gene is TRBV19, the J gene TRBJ2-2; D may be TRBD2 (6 bases). V lost 6 bases and J lost 6, with 17 bases in between. Looked up from germline, CDR1 is LNHDA and CDR2 is SQIVND (reference sequence). The CDR3 length is 15 residues. The CDR3 DNA is TGTGCCAGTAGCTCCGTCGTTGGCGGGGCCGGGGAGCTGTTTTTT. It encodes CASSSVVGGAGELFF.

The chain combines TRBV28 with TRBJ2-2, with D maybe TRBD2 (5 bases). V lost 6 bases, J lost 6 bases, and 11 bases lay in between. CDR1 and CDR2 from the germline V gene are MDHEN and SYDVKM. This CDR3 has 13 residues. CDR3 nucleotides: TGTGCCAGCAGCCTAGCCCTCCCCGGGGAGCTGTTTTTT. This sequence encodes CASSLALPGELFF.

The chain couples TRBV2 to TRBJ2-7; 7 bases agree with TRBD1. CDR3 length: 14 amino acids. The ends lost 6 bases at V and 0 bases at J; junction bases unmatched: 5. Germline CDR1 reads SNHLY; CDR2 reads FYNNEI. The CDR3 spells CASRNRDSSYEQYF. DNA of the CDR3: TGTGCCAGCAGGAACCGGGACAGCTCCTACGAGCAGTACTTC.

This chain links TRBV29-1 with TRBJ1-1, with 9 bases aligning to TRBD1. Germline V gene lookup returns CDR1 SQVTM and CDR2 ANQGSEA. The trim removed 6 bases at V and 4 bases at J, leaving 6 bases unmatched. The CDR3 is 13 residues long. CDR3 sequence reads: CSVRPGQGTEAFF. The CDR3 nucleotides read TGCAGCGTGCGACCGGGACAGGGCACTGAAGCTTTCTTT.

The genes are TRBV7-9 and TRBJ2-7; 11 nucleotides line up with TRBD2. The trim removed 5 bases at V and 3 bases at J, leaving 6 bases unmatched. This CDR3 spans 15 amino acids. Germline V CDR1 and CDR2: SEHNR, FQNEAQ (reference sequence). CDR3 in amino acids: CASSPRLAGIYEQYF. CDR3 coding DNA: TGTGCCAGCAGCCCCCGACTAGCGGGGATCTACGAGCAGTACTTC.

V usage is TRBV28 and J usage is TRBJ2-7; 8 bases align to TRBD1. CDR3 length: 14 amino acids. V gave up 3 bases and J gave up 6 bases; unmatched junction bases: 7. From germline, CDR1 is MDHEN and CDR2 SYDVKM. In DNA form, the CDR3 reads TGTGCCAGCAGTTTGTGGCCTACAGGGGGCGAGCAGTACTTC. Amino acids: CASSLWPTGGEQYF.

CDR3 in amino acids: CASTSDPGGAGNTIYF. The CDR3 DNA follows: TGTGCCAGCACCTCCGACCCAGGGGGCGCCGGAAACACCATATATTTT. The V and J genes are TRBV9 and TRBJ1-3; 8 bases map to TRBD1. V gave up 6 bases and J gave up 4 bases; unmatched junction bases: 12. The germline gives CDR1 SGDLS, CDR2 YYNGEE. The CDR3 totals 16 residues.

The chain employs TRBV4-3 and TRBJ2-7, with 7 bases aligning to TRBD1. The CDR3 runs to 13 residues. V shed 5 bases and J 5 bases; nucleotides not matched to a gene: 6. The germline gives CDR1 LGHNA, CDR2 YSLEER. As DNA, the CDR3 is TGCGCCAGCAGCGAATACAGGGGTAACGAGCAGTACTTC. It codes for CASSEYRGNEQYF.

The V call is TRBV15, the J call TRBJ1-4, with D perhaps TRBD1 (5 bases). This CDR3 is 18 amino acids long. CDR1 and CDR2 (germline): LNHNV, YYDKDF (reference sequence). Deletions cut 0 bases from V and 2 bases from J, with 16 bases between. CDR3 loop: CATSRDAPLRGTNEKLFF. The CDR3 DNA sequence: TGTGCCACCAGCAGAGATGCCCCCCTGCGGGGGACTAATGAAAAACTGTTTTTT.

V is TRBV7-2 and J is TRBJ2-5; 9 nucleotides match TRBD2. Near its end, the DNA agrees better with TRBJ2-7, so the J call may be wrong. Germline V gives CDR1 SGHTA, CDR2 FQGNSA. The CDR3 spans 16 residues. CDR3 in amino acids: CASSRLPISGSYEQYF. As DNA, the CDR3 is TGTGCCAGCAGCCGCCTTCCGATTAGCGGGAGCTACGAGCAGTACTTC.

The rearrangement links TRBV5-6 to TRBJ2-3; 8 bases match TRBD2. V was clipped by 2 bases and J by 3 bases; unmatched bases: 2. Germline V CDR1 and CDR2: SGHDT, YYEEEE. CDR3 length: 14 amino acids. In DNA, the CDR3 is TGTGCCAGCAGCTTAACTAGCGGAACAGATACGCAGTATTTT. It yields the protein CASSLTSGTDTQYF.

V usage is TRBV29-1 and J usage is TRBJ1-4, with D possibly matching TRBD1 (5 bases). CDR1 and CDR2 (germline): SQVTM, ANQGSEA. CDR3 length: 13 amino acids. Trimming took 7 bases from V and 5 from J, leaving 14 bases between them. The CDR3: CSASVGGNEKLFF. The DNA of the CDR3 is TGCAGCGCCTCAGTTGGGGGGAATGAAAAACTGTTTTTT.

This clone was detected only once. V and J are TRBV6-1 and TRBJ2-1; tentative D call: TRBD1 (5 bases). Germline V CDR1 and CDR2: MNHNS, SASEGT. CDR3 size: 15 residues. V shed 2 bases and J shed 5 bases, with 13 bases lying between them. CDR3 loop: CASSERRWGDNEQFF. As DNA, the CDR3 is TGTGCCAGCAGTGAAAGAAGGTGGGGCGACAATGAGCAGTTCTTC.

V usage is TRBV5-6 and J usage is TRBJ2-2, with TRBD1 matching 7 bases. CDR3 length: 15 amino acids. The ends lost 6 bases at V and 4 bases at J; junction bases unmatched: 9. Germline V gene data show CDR1 as SGHDT and CDR2 as YYEEEE. This chain's CDR3 is CASIQGESGTGELFF. DNA for the CDR3: TGTGCCAGCATTCAGGGGGAGTCGGGCACCGGGGAGCTGTTTTTT.

The chain is built from TRBV28 and TRBJ2-5, with D possibly matching TRBD2 (7 bases). Deletions cut 5 bases from V and 4 bases from J, with 14 bases between. The CDR3 contains 14 residues. Germline V gene data show CDR1 as MDHEN and CDR2 as SYDVKM. The CDR3 sequence: CASSGGGLGETQYF. For the CDR3, the DNA is TGTGCCAGCAGTGGGGGGGGGCTGGGAGAGACCCAGTACTTC.

This clone was picked up a small number of times. J is TRBJ2-3 and V is TRBV9, with 8 positions matching TRBD1. Losses at the gene ends were 0 bases for V and 4 bases for J; bases not matched to a gene: 7. CDR1 is SGDLS, CDR2 YYNGEE, per germline. This CDR3 is built from 16 residues. CDR3 amino acids: CASSVGSRGLADTQYF. For the CDR3, the DNA is TGTGCCAGCAGCGTAGGGTCCAGGGGGCTTGCAGATACGCAGTATTTT. The full variable domain, completed using reference TRBV9 and TRBJ2-3, is DSGVTQTPKHLITATGQRVTLRCSPRSGDLSVYWYQQSLDQGLQFLIQYYNGEERAKGNILERFSAQQFPDLHSELNLSSLELGDSALYFCASSVGSRGLADTQYFGPGTRLTVL.

Comment on this clone: Distinct nucleotide sequences in the sample also encode this CDR3. The chain combines TRBV5-1 with TRBJ2-5; TRBD1 might be the D (6 bases). The V gene lost 2 bases and the J gene lost 4 bases, with 21 bases spanning the gap. The length of the CDR3 is 17 residues. The germline CDR1 and CDR2 sequences are SGHRS and YFSETQ. Written as DNA, the CDR3 is TGCGCCAGCAGCTTTACCCCGGCAGGGGAGAAGGGAGAGACCCAGTACTTC. Amino acids: CASSFTPAGEKGETQYF.

This sequence joins TRBV6-6 and TRBJ2-2; 8 bases agree with TRBD2. CDR1 is MNHNY, CDR2 SVGAGI, per germline (reference sequence). V lost 9 bases and J lost 7; bases outside the gene matches: 10. This CDR3 is 14 amino acids long. CDR3 residues: CASGSPLADGELFF. In DNA, the CDR3 is TGTGCCAGTGGTTCCCCACTAGCGGACGGGGAGCTGTTTTTT.

The sample holds a few counts of this clone. The V gene is TRBV7-2, the J gene TRBJ2-7, with 7 nucleotides matching TRBD2. V trimming: 5 bases; J trimming: 2 bases; junction bases outside the gene matches: 12. This CDR3 has 16 amino acids. CDR1 SGHTA and CDR2 FQGNSA come from the germline V gene. CDR3 sequence reads: CASSPQSSGYPYEQYF. In nucleotides, the CDR3 is TGTGCCAGCAGCCCCCAGAGTAGCGGGTACCCCTACGAGCAGTACTTC.

The rearrangement joins TRBV2 to TRBJ2-1; 8 nucleotides line up with TRBD1. Germline lookup yields CDR1 SNHLY and CDR2 FYNNEI. J was trimmed by 2 bases and V by 7 bases; bases with no gene match: 7. This CDR3 has 15 amino acids. CDR3 nucleotides: TGTGCCAGCACGTCGAGGACAGGGCCCTACAATGAGCAGTTCTTC. Translation gives CASTSRTGPYNEQFF.

This clone was seen more than once but under ten times. This chain uses TRBV15 with TRBJ2-7; 7 positions agree with TRBD1. Per the germline V gene, CDR1 is LNHNV and CDR2 is YYDKDF (reference sequence). The CDR3 is 16 amino acids. V dropped 0 bases and J dropped 3; count of bases not matched to a gene: 8. The CDR3 DNA follows: TGTGCCACCAGCAGAGACGAGACAGGGACAAACTACGAGCAGTACTTC. Translation gives CATSRDETGTNYEQYF.

The V and J genes are TRBV5-1 and TRBJ2-5, with D tentatively TRBD2 (7 bases). Near its end, the DNA agrees better with TRBJ2-7, so the J call may be wrong. This CDR3 is 15 amino acids long. The V gene's germline CDR1 is SGHRS and CDR2 YFSETQ. CDR3 coding DNA: TGCGCCAGCAGCGGGGGGGGCGGGAACTCCTACGAGCAGTACTTC. Translation: CASSGGGGNSYEQYF.

The gene calls are TRBV2 and TRBJ2-7; 9 nucleotides align to TRBD1. V was pared by 7 bases and J by 5 bases, with 3 bases of the junction left unmatched. CDR3 length: 12 residues. In germline, CDR1 is SNHLY, CDR2 FYNNEI. The CDR3 spells CASTGTGNEQYF. The CDR3 DNA reads TGTGCCAGCACTGGGACAGGGAACGAGCAGTACTTC.

This clone was recorded a few times. This sequence joins TRBV2 and TRBJ1-1; D is perhaps TRBD1 (6 bases). Trimming left V 0 bases short and J 5 bases short, with 16 bases between. CDR3 length equals 16 residues. Germline CDR1 reads SNHLY; CDR2 reads FYNNEI. The chain's CDR3 is CASSEALGGARTEAFF. The CDR3, as DNA: TGTGCCAGCAGTGAAGCGCTTGGGGGGGCGAGGACTGAAGCTTTCTTT.

This sequence joins TRBV19 and TRBJ2-7, with D tentatively TRBD1 (6 bases). CDR3 length: 13 residues. The ends were cut back, 6 bases at V and 9 bases at J, with 18 bases in the middle. From germline, CDR1 is LNHDA and CDR2 SQIVND (reference sequence). CDR3 DNA sequence: TGTGCCAGTAGCCCCGAGAGGGGACAACGGCAGTACTTC. Protein sequence: CASSPERGQRQYF.

This chain connects TRBV19 to TRBJ1-2; tentatively, D is TRBD1 (6 bases). V lost 6 bases and J 4 bases, leaving 18 bases between the germline ends. The CDR3 has 15 residues. Germline V gene sequence: CDR1 LNHDA, CDR2 SQIVND (reference sequence). The CDR3 bases are TGTGCCAGTAGCCCCGGGACAAGGCTTTCCTATGGCTACACCTTC. It translates to CASSPGTRLSYGYTF. Filled out from reference TRBV19 and TRBJ1-2, the complete variable domain reads DGGITQSPKYLFRKEGQNVTLSCEQNLNHDAMYWYRQDPGQGLRLIYYSQIVNDFQKGDIAEGYSVSREKKESFPLTVTSAQKNPTAFYLCASSPGTRLSYGYTFGSGTRLTVV.

This rearrangement joins TRBV4-2 to TRBJ2-2; D perhaps matches TRBD1 (6 bases). This CDR3 region has 17 residues. Trimming removed 4 bases at V and 4 bases at J, with 19 bases between. Germline lookup yields CDR1 LGHNA and CDR2 YNFKEQ. CDR3 loop: CASSPRLAGAGTGELFF. The CDR3, as DNA: TGTGCCAGCAGCCCCAGACTTGCAGGGGCGGGCACCGGGGAGCTGTTTTTT.

The chain joins TRBV7-9 to TRBJ1-1, with 7 bases aligning to TRBD1. Per germline, CDR1 SEHNR and CDR2 FQNEAQ (reference sequence). V lost 5 bases to trimming and J lost 0 bases; unmatched junction nucleotides: 6. This CDR3 is 15 amino acids long. The CDR3 protein is CASSQGGSMNTEAFF. Here the CDR3 DNA reads TGTGCCAGCAGCCAGGGGGGTAGCATGAACACTGAAGCTTTCTTT.